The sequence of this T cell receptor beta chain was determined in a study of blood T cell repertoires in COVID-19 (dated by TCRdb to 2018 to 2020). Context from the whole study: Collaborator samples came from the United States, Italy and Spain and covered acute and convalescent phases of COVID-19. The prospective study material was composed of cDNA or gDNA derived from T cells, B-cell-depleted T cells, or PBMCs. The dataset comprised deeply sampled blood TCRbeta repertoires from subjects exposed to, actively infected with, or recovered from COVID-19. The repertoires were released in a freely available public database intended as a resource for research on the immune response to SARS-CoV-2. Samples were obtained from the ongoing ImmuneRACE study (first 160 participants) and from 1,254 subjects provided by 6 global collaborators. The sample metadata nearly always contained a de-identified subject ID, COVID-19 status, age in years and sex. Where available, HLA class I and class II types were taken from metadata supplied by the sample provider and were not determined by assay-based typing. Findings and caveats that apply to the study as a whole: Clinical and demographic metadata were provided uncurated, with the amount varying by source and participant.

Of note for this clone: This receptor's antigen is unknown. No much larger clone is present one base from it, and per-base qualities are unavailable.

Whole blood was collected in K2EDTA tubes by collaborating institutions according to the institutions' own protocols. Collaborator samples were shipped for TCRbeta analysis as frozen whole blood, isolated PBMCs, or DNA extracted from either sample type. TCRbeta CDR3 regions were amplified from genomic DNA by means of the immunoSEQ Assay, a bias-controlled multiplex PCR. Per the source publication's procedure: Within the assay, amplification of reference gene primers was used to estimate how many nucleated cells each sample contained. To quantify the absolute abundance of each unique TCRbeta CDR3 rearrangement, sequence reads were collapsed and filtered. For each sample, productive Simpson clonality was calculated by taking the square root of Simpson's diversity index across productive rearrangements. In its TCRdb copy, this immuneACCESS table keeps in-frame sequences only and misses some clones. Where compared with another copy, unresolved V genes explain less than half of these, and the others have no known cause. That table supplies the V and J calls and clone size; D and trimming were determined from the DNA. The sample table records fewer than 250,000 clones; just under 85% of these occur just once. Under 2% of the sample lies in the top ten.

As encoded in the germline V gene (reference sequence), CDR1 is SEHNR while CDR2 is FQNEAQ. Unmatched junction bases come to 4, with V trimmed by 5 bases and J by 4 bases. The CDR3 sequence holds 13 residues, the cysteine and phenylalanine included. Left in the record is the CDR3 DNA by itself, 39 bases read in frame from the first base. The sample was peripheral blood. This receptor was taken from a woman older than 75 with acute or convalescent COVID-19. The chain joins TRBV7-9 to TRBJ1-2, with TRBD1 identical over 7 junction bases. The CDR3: CASSATGTYGYTF. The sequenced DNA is TGTGCCAGCAGCGCGACAGGGACCTATGGCTACACCTTC.